Sequencing of this T cell receptor (beta chain) was carried out in a study of OX40 agonist ivuxolimab in advanced cancers. Background on the study: An anti-OX40 (CD134) antibody with agonistic activity, ivuxolimab, was administered to patients. Partial responses occurred in three patients (one hepatocellular carcinoma, two cutaneous melanoma). With a range of roughly 20 to 85, age averaged about 59 years, and 75% to 90% were male.

General study findings and limits: With doses of 0.1 to 3.0 mg/kg, CD4+ and CD8+ blood T cells had undergone clonal expansion by week 6.

CDR1 and CDR2 (germline): MNHEY, SMNVEV (reference sequence). This CDR3 has 15 amino acids. The V gene end was trimmed by 3 bases and the J gene end by 2 bases; junction bases not matched to a gene: 6. As concerns this clone: Its specificity is unknown.

Assay used: immunoSEQ multiplex PCR; TCRdb lists only in-frame clones, some missing. The repertoire holds roughly 64,000 clones, with roughly 80% as singletons. The receptor was isolated from an adult with an advanced solid tumor such as melanoma, head and neck, liver or kidney cancer. Sample: CD4+ or CD8+ T cells sorted from blood, taken in a trial of the OX40 agonist ivuxolimab. This chain links TRBV27 with TRBJ2-7; 8 positions agree with TRBD2. DNA of the CDR3: TGTGCCAGCAGTTTGGGAGCGGGGGCCCCCTACGAGCAGTACTTC. Its translation: CASSLGAGAPYEQYF.